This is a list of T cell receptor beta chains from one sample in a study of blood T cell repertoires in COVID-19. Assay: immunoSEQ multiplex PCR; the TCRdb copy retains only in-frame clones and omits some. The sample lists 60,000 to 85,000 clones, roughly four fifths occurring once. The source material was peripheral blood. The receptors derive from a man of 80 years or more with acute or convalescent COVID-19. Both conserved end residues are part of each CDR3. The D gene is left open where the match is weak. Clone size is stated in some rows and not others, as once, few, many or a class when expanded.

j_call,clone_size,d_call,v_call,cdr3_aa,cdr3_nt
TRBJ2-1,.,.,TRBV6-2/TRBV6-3,CASSYPQPGKMSNEQFF,TGTGCCAGCAGTTACCCCCAACCGGGGAAAATGAGCAATGAGCAGTTCTTC
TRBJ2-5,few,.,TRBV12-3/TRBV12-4,CASSPSRARQYF,TGTGCCAGCAGCCCTAGCCGGGCTCGCCAGTACTTC
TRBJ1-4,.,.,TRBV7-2,CASSLVMSTDEKLFF,TGTGCCAGCAGCTTAGTTATGAGCACGGATGAAAAACTGTTTTTT
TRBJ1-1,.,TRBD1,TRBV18,CASSPTTGQGYTEAFF,TGTGCCAGCTCACCTACGACGGGACAGGGATACACTGAAGCTTTCTTT
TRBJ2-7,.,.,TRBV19,CASSIEKGVPYEQYF,TGTGCCAGTAGTATTGAGAAAGGAGTCCCCTACGAGCAGTACTTC
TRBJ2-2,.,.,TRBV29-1,CSVELTAGELFF,TGCAGCGTCGAGTTGACAGCCGGGGAGCTGTTTTTT
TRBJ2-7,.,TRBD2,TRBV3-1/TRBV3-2,CASSQGGRAPSYEQYF,TGTGCCAGCAGCCAAGGCGGGAGGGCTCCCTCCTACGAGCAGTACTTC
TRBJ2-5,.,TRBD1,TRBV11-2,CASSSGQGLETQYF,TGTGCCAGCAGCTCGGGACAGGGGTTGGAGACCCAGTACTTC
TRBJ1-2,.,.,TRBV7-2,CASVDTGGFGYGYTF,TGTGCCAGCGTTGATACGGGGGGGTTCGGGTATGGCTACACCTTC
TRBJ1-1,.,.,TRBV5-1,CASSFSGGGTEAFF,TGCGCCAGCAGCTTTTCAGGTGGGGGGACTGAAGCTTTCTTT
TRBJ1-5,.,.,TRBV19,CASSYARQPQHF,TGTGCCAGTAGCTACGCCCGTCAGCCCCAGCATTTT
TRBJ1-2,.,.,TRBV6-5,CASSYFGEKGYTF,TGTGCCAGCAGTTATTTCGGGGAGAAGGGCTACACCTTC
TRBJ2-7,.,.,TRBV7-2,CASSFLYEQYF,TGTGCCAGCAGCTTCCTCTACGAGCAGTACTTC
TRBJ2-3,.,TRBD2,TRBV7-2,CASRLAGATDTQYF,TGTGCCAGCAGACTAGCGGGGGCCACAGATACGCAGTATTTT
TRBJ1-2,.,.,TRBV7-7,CASSTRDSNYGYTF,TGTGCCAGCAGCACCCGGGACTCTAACTATGGCTACACCTTC
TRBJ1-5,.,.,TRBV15,CATSRAGGRSNQPQHF,TGTGCCACCAGCAGAGCCGGGGGGAGAAGCAATCAGCCCCAGCATTTT
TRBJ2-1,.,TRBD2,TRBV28,CASSDATAGEYNEQFF,TGTGCCAGCAGCGATGCTACAGCGGGGGAGTACAATGAGCAGTTCTTC
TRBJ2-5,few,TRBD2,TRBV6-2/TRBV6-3,CASSYDKRGQETQYF,TGTGCCAGCAGTTACGATAAGCGGGGGCAAGAGACCCAGTACTTC
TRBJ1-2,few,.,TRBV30,CAWRGAATYGYTF,TGTGCCTGGAGAGGGGCAGCAACCTATGGCTACACCTTC
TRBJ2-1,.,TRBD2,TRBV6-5,CASRLAGYNEQFF,TGTGCCAGCAGGCTAGCGGGGTACAATGAGCAGTTCTTC
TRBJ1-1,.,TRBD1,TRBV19,CATPQHPGGTGGFTEAFF,TGCGCCACTCCCCAACACCCGGGGGGGACAGGGGGATTCACTGAAGCTTTCTTT
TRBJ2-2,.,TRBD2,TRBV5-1,CASSLEASGSKTYTGELFF,TGCGCCAGCAGCTTGGAGGCTAGCGGGAGTAAGACTTACACCGGGGAGCTGTTTTTT
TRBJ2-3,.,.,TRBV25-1,CASSAPLGRSTDTQYF,TGTGCCAGCAGTGCGCCTTTGGGGCGTAGCACAGATACGCAGTATTTT
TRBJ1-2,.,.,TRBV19,CASSIRSYGYTF,TGTGCCAGTAGTATCCGGAGCTATGGCTACACCTTC
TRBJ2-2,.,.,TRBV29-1,CSARQATGELFF,TGCAGCGCCCGACAGGCCACCGGGGAGCTGTTTTTT
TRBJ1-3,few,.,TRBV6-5,CASTTGSSGNTIYF,TGTGCCAGCACCACGGGGTCCTCTGGAAACACCATATATTTT
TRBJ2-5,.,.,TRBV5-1,CASSLGQGLVETQYF,TGCGCCAGCAGCTTGGGTCAGGGGTTGGTGGAGACCCAGTACTTC
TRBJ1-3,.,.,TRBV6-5,CASSWGRSGNTIYF,TGTGCCAGCAGTTGGGGGAGGTCTGGAAACACCATATATTTT
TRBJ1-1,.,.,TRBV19,CASSIALTGEAFF,TGTGCCAGTAGTATCGCTTTAACGGGTGAAGCTTTCTTT
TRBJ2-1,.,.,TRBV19,CASSPPQDLYNEQFF,TGTGCCAGTAGTCCTCCACAGGATTTATACAATGAGCAGTTCTTC
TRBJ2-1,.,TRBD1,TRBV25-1,CASSETTGGDASGDEQFF,TGTGCCAGCAGTGAAACAACAGGGGGCGACGCTTCGGGCGATGAGCAGTTCTTC
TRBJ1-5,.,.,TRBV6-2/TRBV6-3,CASSPPVQPQHF,TGTGCCAGCAGTCCCCCCGTCCAGCCCCAGCATTTT
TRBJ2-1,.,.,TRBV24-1,CATSEKGGGSYNEQFF,TGTGCCACCAGTGAAAAGGGAGGGGGCTCCTACAATGAGCAGTTCTTC
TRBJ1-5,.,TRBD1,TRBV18,CASQSDRGGNQPQHF,TGTGCCAGCCAGTCGGACAGGGGCGGCAATCAGCCCCAGCATTTT
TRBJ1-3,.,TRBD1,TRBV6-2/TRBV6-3,CASSWDSSGNTIYF,TGTGCCAGCAGCTGGGACAGCTCTGGAAACACCATATATTTT
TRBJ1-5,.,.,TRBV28,CASSGVVGQPQHF,TGTGCCAGCAGCGGGGTGGTGGGGCAGCCCCAGCATTTT
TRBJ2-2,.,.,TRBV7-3,CASRTGGSNTGELFF,TGTGCCAGCAGGACGGGGGGCTCGAACACCGGGGAGCTGTTTTTT
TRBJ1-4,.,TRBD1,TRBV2,CASRDRVPKDEKLFF,TGTGCCAGCAGGGACAGGGTTCCCAAGGATGAAAAACTGTTTTTT
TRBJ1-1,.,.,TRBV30,CALGGGAGTEAFF,TGTGCCTTGGGCGGGGGGGCAGGCACTGAAGCTTTCTTT
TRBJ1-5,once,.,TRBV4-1,CASSQSGASNQPQHF,TGCGCCAGCAGCCAATCGGGAGCTTCTAATCAGCCCCAGCATTTT
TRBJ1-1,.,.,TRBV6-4,CASSETENTEAFF,TGTGCCAGCAGTGAGACAGAGAACACTGAAGCTTTCTTT
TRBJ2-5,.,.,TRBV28,CASSLDWTAQETQYF,TGTGCCAGCAGTTTAGATTGGACAGCCCAAGAGACCCAGTACTTC
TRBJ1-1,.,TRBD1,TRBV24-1,CATSDSGGQGQAFF,TGTGCCACCAGTGATTCCGGAGGACAGGGGCAAGCTTTCTTT
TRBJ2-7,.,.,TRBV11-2,CASSLEPSREPYEQYF,TGTGCCAGCAGCTTAGAGCCCTCCAGGGAACCTTACGAGCAGTACTTC
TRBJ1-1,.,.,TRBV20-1,CSASEGGGMNTEAFF,TGCAGTGCTAGTGAAGGGGGAGGGATGAACACTGAAGCTTTCTTT
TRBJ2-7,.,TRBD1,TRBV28,CASSLGDRFRSYEQYF,TGTGCCAGCAGTTTAGGGGACAGGTTTAGATCCTACGAGCAGTACTTC
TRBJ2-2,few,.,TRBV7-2,CASSFTSSNTGELFF,TGTGCCAGCAGCTTTACTTCATCGAACACCGGGGAGCTGTTTTTT
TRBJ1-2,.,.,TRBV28,CASIKETEEGTFYGYTF,TGTGCCAGCATTAAGGAGACCGAAGAAGGAACTTTCTATGGCTACACCTTC
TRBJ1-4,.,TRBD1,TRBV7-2,CASSQDRGNEKLFF,TGTGCCAGCAGCCAGGACAGGGGGAATGAAAAACTGTTTTTT
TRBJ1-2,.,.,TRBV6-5,CASSYPSQGNYGYTF,TGTGCCAGCAGTTACCCAAGCCAGGGGAACTATGGCTACACCTTC
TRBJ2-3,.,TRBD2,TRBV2,CASSEGVLAGGPMDTQYF,TGTGCCAGCAGTGAAGGGGTCCTAGCGGGGGGGCCGATGGATACGCAGTATTTT